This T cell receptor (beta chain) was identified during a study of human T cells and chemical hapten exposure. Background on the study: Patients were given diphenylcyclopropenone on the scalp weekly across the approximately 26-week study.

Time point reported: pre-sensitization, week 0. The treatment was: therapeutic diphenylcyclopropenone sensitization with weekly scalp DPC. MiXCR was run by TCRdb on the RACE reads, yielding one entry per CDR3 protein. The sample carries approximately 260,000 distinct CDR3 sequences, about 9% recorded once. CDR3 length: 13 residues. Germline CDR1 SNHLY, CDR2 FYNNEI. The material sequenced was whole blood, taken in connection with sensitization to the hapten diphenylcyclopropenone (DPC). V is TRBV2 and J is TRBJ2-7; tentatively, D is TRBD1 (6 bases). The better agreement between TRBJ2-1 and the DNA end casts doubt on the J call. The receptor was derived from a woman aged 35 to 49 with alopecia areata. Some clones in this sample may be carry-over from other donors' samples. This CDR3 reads CASSDRTDGEQFF. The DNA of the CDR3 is TGTGCCAGCAGTGACCGGACAGACGGCGAGCAGTTCTTC.